A selection of T cell receptor beta chains follows, all from one sample in a study of control samples from healthy donors and cancer patients. Some clones are missing from TCRdb's copy, which holds only in-frame ones; the method was immunoSEQ multiplex PCR. The data show 110,000 to 150,000 clones, approximately 88% seen once. The sample taken for sequencing was blood. These receptors all stem from a man aged 25 to 45 in good health. Both conserved end residues are part of each CDR3. The D gene is left open where the match is weak. Only part of the rows carry a size: once, few, many, or a class if the clone is expanded.

cdr3_aa | cdr3_nt | j_call | clone_size | v_call | d_call
CASSSLAGDQLAKNIQYF | TGTGCCAGCTCATCTCTAGCGGGGGACCAACTAGCCAAAAACATTCAGTACTTC | TRBJ2-4 | - | TRBV18 | TRBD2
CAISEPPENEQFF | TGTGCCATCAGTGAACCCCCGGAGAATGAGCAGTTCTTC | TRBJ2-1 | once | TRBV10-3 | -
CASSQGLAGGGLNEQFF | TGCGCCAGCAGCCAAGGACTAGCGGGAGGGGGCCTCAATGAGCAGTTCTTC | TRBJ2-1 | - | TRBV4-1 | TRBD2
CASSFASQTYEQYF | TGTGCCAGCAGCTTTGCCAGTCAGACCTACGAGCAGTACTTC | TRBJ2-7 | - | TRBV7-9 | -
CASSPPDAGVWDGYTF | TGTGCCAGCTCACCACCGGACGCTGGGGTTTGGGATGGCTACACCTTC | TRBJ1-2 | - | TRBV18 | -
CASGLVLTGGLSTDTQYF | TGTGCTAGTGGTTTGGTACTAACGGGGGGGCTTAGCACAGATACGCAGTATTTT | TRBJ2-3 | - | TRBV12-5 | TRBD2
CASSQDKVGELFF | TGTGCCAGCAGCCAAGATAAGGTGGGGGAGCTGTTTTTT | TRBJ2-2 | - | TRBV3-1/TRBV3-2 | -
CASSYLPGDTEAFF | TGTGCCAGCAGTTACCTGCCAGGGGACACTGAAGCTTTCTTT | TRBJ1-1 | once | TRBV6-2/TRBV6-3 | -
CASSETRDKHAYEQYF | TGCGCCAGCAGTGAGACCCGGGACAAGCACGCCTACGAGCAGTACTTC | TRBJ2-7 | - | TRBV10-1 | -
CATKGLTNTGELFF | TGTGCCACAAAGGGGTTGACGAACACCGGGGAGCTGTTTTTT | TRBJ2-2 | - | TRBV24-1 | -